This T cell receptor beta chain originates from a study of OX40 agonist ivuxolimab in advanced cancers. Profiling relied on immunoSEQ multiplex PCR, and the TCRdb table lists in-frame clones only, not all of them. The sample contains some 62,000 clones, less than 95% of which appear only once. Trimming pared 8 bases from V and 3 bases from J, leaving 7 bases between. Germline V gene sequence: CDR1 ENHRY, CDR2 SYGVKD. This CDR3 has 11 amino acids. This specimen consisted of CD4+ or CD8+ T cells sorted from blood, obtained in a trial of the OX40 agonist ivuxolimab. The genes are TRBV10-3 and TRBJ1-1, with unresolved D. This receptor was taken from an adult with an advanced solid tumor such as melanoma, head and neck, liver or kidney cancer. The CDR3 protein is CAIGSDTEAFF. The CDR3 coding sequence is TGTGCCATCGGATCGGACACTGAAGCTTTCTTT.